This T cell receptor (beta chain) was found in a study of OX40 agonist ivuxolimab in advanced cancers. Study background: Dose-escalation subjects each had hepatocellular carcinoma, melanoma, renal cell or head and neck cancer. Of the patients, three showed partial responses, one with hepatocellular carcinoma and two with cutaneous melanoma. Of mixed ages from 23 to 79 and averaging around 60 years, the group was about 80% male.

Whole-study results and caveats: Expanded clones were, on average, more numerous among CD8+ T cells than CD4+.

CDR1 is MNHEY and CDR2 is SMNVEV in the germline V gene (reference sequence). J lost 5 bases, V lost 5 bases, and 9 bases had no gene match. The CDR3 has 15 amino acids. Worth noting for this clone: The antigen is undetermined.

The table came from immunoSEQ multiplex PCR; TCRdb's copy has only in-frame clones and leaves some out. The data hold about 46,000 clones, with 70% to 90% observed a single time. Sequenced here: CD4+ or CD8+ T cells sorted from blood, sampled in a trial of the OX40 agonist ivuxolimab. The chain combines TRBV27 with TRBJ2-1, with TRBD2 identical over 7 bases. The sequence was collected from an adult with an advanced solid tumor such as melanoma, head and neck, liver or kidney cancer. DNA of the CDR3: TGTGCCAGCAGTCTACGGGGACTACCAGACAATGAGCAGTTCTTC. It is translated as CASSLRGLPDNEQFF.